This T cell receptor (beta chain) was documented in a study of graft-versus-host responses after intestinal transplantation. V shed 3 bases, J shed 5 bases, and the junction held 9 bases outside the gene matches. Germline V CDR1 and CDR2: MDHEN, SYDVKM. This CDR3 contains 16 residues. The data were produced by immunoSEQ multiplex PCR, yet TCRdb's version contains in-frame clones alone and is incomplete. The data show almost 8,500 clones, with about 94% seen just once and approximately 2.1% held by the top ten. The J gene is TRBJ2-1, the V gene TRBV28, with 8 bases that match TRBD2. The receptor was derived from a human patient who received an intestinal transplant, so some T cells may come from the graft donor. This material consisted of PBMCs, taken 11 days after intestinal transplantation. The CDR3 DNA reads TGTGCCAGCAGTTTCCTGGAGGCGGGGGGAAACAATGAGCAGTTCTTC. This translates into CASSFLEAGGNNEQFF.